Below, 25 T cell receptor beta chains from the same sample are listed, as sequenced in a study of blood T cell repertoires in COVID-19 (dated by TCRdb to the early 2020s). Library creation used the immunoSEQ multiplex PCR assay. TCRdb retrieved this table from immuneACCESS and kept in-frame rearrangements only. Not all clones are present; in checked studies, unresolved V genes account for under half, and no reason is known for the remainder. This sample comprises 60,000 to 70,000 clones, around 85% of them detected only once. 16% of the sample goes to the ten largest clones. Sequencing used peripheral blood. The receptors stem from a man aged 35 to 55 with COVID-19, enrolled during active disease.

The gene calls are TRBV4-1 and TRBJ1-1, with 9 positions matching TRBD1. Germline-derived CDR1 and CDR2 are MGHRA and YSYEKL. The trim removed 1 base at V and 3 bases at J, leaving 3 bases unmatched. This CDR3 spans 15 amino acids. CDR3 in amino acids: CASSQGRQGDTEAFF. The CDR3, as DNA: TGCGCCAGCAGCCAAGGAAGACAGGGGGACACTGAAGCTTTCTTT.

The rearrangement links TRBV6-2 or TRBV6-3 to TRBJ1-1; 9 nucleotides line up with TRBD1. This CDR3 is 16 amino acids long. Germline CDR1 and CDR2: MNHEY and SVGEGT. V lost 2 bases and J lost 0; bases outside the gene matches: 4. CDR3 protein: CASSYETGGLNTEAFF. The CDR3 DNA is TGTGCCAGCAGTTACGAAACAGGGGGCCTGAACACTGAAGCTTTCTTT.

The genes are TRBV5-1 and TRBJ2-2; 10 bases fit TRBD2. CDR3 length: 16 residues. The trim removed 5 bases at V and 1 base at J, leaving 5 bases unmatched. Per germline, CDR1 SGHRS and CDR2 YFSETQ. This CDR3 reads CASRTSGTLNTGELFF. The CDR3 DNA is TGCGCCAGCAGAACTAGCGGGACATTGAACACCGGGGAGCTGTTTTTT.

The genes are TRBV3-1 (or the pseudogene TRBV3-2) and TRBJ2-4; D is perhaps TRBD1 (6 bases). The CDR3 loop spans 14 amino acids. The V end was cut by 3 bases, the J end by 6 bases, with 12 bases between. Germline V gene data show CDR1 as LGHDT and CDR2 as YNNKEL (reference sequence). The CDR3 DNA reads TGTGCCAGCAGCCAGAGGGGGTTGGGAAACATTCAGTACTTC. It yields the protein CASSQRGLGNIQYF.

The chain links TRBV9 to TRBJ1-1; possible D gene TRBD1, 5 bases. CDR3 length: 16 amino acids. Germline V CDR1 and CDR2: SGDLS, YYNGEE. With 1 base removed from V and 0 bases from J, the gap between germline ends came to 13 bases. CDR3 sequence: CASSVSQGLMNTEAFF. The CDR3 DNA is TGTGCCAGCAGCGTAAGCCAGGGACTAATGAACACTGAAGCTTTCTTT.

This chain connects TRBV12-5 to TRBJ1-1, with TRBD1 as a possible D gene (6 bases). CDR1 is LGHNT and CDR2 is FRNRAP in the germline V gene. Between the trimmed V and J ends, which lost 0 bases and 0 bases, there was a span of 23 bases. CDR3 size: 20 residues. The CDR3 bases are TGTGCTAGTGGTTTGGTACCCCTCAGCCTTCGCCACAGGGTGAACACTGAAGCTTTCTTT. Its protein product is CASGLVPLSLRHRVNTEAFF.

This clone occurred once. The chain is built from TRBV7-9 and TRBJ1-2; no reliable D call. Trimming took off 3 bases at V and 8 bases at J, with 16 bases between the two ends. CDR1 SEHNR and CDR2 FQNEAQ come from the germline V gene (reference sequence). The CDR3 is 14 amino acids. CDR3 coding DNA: TGTGCCAGCAGCTTGAGACGGAGGGCTGAAGGCTACACCTTC. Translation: CASSLRRRAEGYTF.

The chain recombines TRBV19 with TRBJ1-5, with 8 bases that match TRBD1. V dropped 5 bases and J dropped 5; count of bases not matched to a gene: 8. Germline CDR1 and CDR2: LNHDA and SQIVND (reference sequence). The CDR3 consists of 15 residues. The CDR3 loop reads CASSVQGGGDQPQHF. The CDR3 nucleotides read TGTGCCAGTAGTGTACAGGGGGGAGGGGATCAGCCCCAGCATTTT.

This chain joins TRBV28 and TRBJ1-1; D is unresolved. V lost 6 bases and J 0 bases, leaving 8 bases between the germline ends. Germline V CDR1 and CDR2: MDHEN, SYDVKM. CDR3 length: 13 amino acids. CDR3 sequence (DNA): TGTGCCAGCAGAACCACTATGAACACTGAAGCTTTCTTT. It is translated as CASRTTMNTEAFF.

The CDR3 DNA follows: TGTGCCTGGAGTGTCGGGGGGCCCAATGAAAAACTGTTTTTT. As protein: CAWSVGGPNEKLFF. This chain joins TRBV30 and TRBJ1-4; a possible D gene is TRBD1 (6 bases). The V and J ends lost 0 bases and 5 bases respectively, with 10 bases between them. The germline V gene has CDR1 GTSNPN and CDR2 SVGIG (reference sequence). The CDR3 consists of 14 residues.

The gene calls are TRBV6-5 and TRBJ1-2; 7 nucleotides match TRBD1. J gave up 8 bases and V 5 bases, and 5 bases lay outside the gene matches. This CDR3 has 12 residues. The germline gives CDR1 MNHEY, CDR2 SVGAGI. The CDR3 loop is CASSKGAQGYTF. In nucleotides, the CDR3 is TGTGCCAGCAGTAAGGGGGCGCAAGGCTACACCTTC.

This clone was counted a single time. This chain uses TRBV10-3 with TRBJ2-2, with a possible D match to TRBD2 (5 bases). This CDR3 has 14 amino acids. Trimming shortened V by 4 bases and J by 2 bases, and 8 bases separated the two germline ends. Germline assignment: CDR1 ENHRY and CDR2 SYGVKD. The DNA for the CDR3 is TGTGCCATCAGTGGGACTGGCAACACCGGGGAGCTGTTTTTT. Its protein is CAISGTGNTGELFF.

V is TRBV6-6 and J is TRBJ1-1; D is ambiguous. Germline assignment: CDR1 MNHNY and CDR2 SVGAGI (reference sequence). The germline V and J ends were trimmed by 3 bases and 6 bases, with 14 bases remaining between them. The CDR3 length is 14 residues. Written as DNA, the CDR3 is TGTGCCAGCAGTTATTCTAGGTTGGGAGCTGAAGCTTTCTTT. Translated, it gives CASSYSRLGAEAFF.

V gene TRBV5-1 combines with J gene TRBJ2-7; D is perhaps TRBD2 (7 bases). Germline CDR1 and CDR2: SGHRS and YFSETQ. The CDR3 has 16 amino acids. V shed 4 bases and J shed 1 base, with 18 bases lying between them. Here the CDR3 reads CASSKTWGGPSYEQYF. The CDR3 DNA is TGCGCCAGCAGCAAGACGTGGGGGGGCCCGTCCTACGAGCAGTACTTC. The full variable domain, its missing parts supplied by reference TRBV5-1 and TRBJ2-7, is KAGVTQTPRYLIKTRGQQVTLSCSPISGHRSVSWYQQTPGQGLQFLFEYFSETQRNKGNFPGRFSGRQFSNSRSEMNVSTLELGDSALYLCASSKTWGGPSYEQYFGPGTRLTVT.

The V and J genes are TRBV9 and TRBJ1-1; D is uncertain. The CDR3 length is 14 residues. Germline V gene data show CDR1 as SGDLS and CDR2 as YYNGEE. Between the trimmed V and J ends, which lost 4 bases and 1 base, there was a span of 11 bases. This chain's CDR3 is CASSPRGGNTEAFF. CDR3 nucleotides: TGTGCCAGCAGCCCCCGGGGAGGGAACACTGAAGCTTTCTTT.

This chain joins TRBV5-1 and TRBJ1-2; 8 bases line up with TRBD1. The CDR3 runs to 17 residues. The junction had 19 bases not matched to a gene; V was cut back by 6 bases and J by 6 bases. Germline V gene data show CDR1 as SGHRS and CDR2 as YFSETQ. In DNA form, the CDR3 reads TGCGCCAGCACCTTCGAACCGTCGACAGGGGAAAATCATGGCTACACCTTC. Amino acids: CASTFEPSTGENHGYTF.

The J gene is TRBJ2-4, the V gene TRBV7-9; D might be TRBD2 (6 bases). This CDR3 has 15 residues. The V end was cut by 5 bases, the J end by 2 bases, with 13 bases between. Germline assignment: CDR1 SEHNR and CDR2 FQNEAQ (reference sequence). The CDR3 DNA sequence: TGTGCCAGCAGCCGGGGGTCGGGGTCCAAAAACATTCAGTACTTC. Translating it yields CASSRGSGSKNIQYF. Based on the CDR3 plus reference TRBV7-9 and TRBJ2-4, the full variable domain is DTGVSQNPRHKITKRGQNVTFRCDPISEHNRLYWYRQTLGQGPEFLTYFQNEAQLEKSRLLSDRFSAERPKGSFSTLEIQRTEQGDSAMYLCASSRGSGSKNIQYFGAGTRLSVL.

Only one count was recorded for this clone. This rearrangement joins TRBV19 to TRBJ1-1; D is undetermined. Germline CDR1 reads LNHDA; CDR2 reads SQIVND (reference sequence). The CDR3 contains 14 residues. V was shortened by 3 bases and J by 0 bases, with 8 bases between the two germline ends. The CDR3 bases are TGTGCCAGTAGTATGGCAGTCATGAACACTGAAGCTTTCTTT. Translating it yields CASSMAVMNTEAFF.

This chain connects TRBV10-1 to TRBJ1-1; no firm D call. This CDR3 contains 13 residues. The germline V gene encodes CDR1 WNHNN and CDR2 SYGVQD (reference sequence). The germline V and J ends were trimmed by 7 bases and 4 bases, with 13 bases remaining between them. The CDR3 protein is CASTSGFGTEAFF. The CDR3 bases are TGCGCCAGCACTTCAGGATTCGGCACTGAAGCTTTCTTT.

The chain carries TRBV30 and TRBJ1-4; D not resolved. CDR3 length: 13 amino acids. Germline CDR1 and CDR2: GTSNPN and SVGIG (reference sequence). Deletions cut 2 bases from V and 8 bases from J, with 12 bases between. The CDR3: CAWSKSGREKLFF. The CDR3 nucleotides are TGTGCCTGGAGTAAGTCAGGAAGGGAAAAACTGTTTTTT.

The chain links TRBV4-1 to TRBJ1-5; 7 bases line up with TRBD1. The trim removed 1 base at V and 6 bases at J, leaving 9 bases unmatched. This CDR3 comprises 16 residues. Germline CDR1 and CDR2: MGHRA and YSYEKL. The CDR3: CASSQGEGGGGQPQHF. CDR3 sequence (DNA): TGCGCCAGCAGCCAAGGAGAAGGGGGCGGAGGTCAGCCCCAGCATTTT.

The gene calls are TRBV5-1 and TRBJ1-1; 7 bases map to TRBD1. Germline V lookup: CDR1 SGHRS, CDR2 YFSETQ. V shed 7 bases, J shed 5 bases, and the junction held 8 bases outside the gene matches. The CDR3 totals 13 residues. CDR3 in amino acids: CASSQDRLTEAFF. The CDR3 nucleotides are TGCGCCAGCTCCCAGGACAGGTTGACTGAAGCTTTCTTT.

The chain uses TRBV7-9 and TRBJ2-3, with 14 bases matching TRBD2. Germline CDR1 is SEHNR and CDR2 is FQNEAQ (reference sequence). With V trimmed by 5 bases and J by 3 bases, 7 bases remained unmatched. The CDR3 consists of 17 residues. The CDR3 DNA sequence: TGTGCCAGCAGCCTTTTCGGACTAGCGGGGGGTACAGATACGCAGTATTTT. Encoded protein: CASSLFGLAGGTDTQYF.

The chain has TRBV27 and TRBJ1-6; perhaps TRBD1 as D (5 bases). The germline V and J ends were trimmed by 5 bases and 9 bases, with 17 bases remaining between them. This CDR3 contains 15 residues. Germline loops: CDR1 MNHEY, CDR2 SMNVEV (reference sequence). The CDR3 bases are TGTGCCAGCAGTCGATCGACAGACGGCCTTTCACCCCTCCACTTT. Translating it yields CASSRSTDGLSPLHF.

CDR3 protein: CASSYDGVSTDTQYF. DNA of the CDR3: TGTGCCAGCAGTTACGACGGGGTTAGCACAGATACGCAGTATTTT. The chain uses TRBV6-5 and TRBJ2-3; D is perhaps TRBD2 (5 bases). Per the germline V gene, CDR1 is MNHEY and CDR2 is SVGAGI. CDR3 length equals 15 residues. V was clipped by 2 bases and J by 0 bases, with 9 bases between them.